One TCR beta chain is described in this entry. The data derive from a study of T cells after somatic rescue of genetic block. TCRdb keeps only in-frame clones here, not all; method: immunoSEQ multiplex PCR. In the table there are approximately 67,000 clones, around 92% of which are singletons. CDR3 size: 14 residues. The chain links TRBV21-1 to TRBJ2-7; the listed D gene, TRBD2, was not tested against the DNA. TRBV21-1 is listed as a pseudogene. This TCR was sampled from a middle-aged man. Specimen: peripheral blood mononuclear cells (PBMCs). The CDR3 coding sequence is TGTGCCAGAAAGGAATTGCGGGGAATCCACGAGCAGTACTTC. This codes for CARKELRGIHEQYF.